Listed here are 5 T cell receptor beta chains from one sample, sequenced in a study of beta chain features in type 1 diabetes. Study results and limitations: Moderate yet significant TCRB CDR3 shortening was seen in Type 1 diabetes patients in all four CD4+ subsets.

The antigens these receptors bind are not known. As every portion of the isolated RNA was reverse transcribed, the sequencing read expressed TCRB transcripts. The method was immunoSEQ multiplex PCR; TCRdb's version includes in-frame clones alone and lacks a portion of them. The sample holds tens of thousands of clones, approximately 70% seen once. The sequenced sample was stem cell memory CD4+ T cells from blood. Receptors were obtained from a woman between 40 and 55 years old with type 1 diabetes.

The gene calls are TRBV5-1 and TRBJ1-5; D not resolved. Trimming removed 2 bases at V and 6 bases at J, with 12 bases between. This CDR3 spans 14 amino acids. Germline CDR1 SGHRS, CDR2 YFSETQ. CDR3 DNA sequence: TGCGCCAGCAGCTTCGGGAGGGAGGGTCAGCCCCAGCATTTT. It translates to CASSFGREGQPQHF.

This CDR3 reads CASRPTSGGATDTQYF. DNA of the CDR3: TGTGCCAGCAGACCCACTAGCGGGGGGGCCACAGATACGCAGTATTTT. The chain combines TRBV5-4 with TRBJ2-3; 13 positions match TRBD2. From germline, CDR1 is SGHNT and CDR2 YYREEE (reference sequence). The CDR3 loop spans 16 amino acids. V shed 5 bases, J shed 2 bases, and the junction held 5 bases outside the gene matches.

The gene calls are TRBV7-8 and TRBJ2-2, with TRBD1 matching 9 bases. This CDR3 has 15 amino acids. CDR1 is SGHVS and CDR2 is FQNEAQ in the germline V gene. V was clipped by 5 bases and J by 6 bases; unmatched bases: 7. The CDR3 loop is CASSRGTGSSGELFF. The CDR3 coding sequence is TGTGCCAGCAGCCGAGGGACAGGGTCGTCCGGGGAGCTGTTTTTT.

This clone came up a few times. This chain uses TRBV27 with TRBJ2-7, with 8 bases matching TRBD1. This CDR3 has 13 residues. The junction had 3 bases not matched to a gene; V was cut back by 5 bases and J by 3 bases. Germline CDR1 is MNHEY and CDR2 is SMNVEV (reference sequence). The CDR3 here is CASSRQGHYEQYF. The CDR3 DNA reads as TGTGCCAGCAGTCGACAGGGGCACTACGAGCAGTACTTC.

V usage is TRBV11-3 and J usage is TRBJ1-5; D remains unclear. This CDR3 comprises 14 residues. Germline CDR1 SGHNT, CDR2 YENEEA. The germline V and J ends were trimmed by 1 base and 3 bases, with 7 bases remaining between them. The CDR3 sequence: CASSLGQINQPQHF. CDR3 DNA: TGTGCCAGCAGCTTAGGGCAGATCAATCAGCCCCAGCATTTT.